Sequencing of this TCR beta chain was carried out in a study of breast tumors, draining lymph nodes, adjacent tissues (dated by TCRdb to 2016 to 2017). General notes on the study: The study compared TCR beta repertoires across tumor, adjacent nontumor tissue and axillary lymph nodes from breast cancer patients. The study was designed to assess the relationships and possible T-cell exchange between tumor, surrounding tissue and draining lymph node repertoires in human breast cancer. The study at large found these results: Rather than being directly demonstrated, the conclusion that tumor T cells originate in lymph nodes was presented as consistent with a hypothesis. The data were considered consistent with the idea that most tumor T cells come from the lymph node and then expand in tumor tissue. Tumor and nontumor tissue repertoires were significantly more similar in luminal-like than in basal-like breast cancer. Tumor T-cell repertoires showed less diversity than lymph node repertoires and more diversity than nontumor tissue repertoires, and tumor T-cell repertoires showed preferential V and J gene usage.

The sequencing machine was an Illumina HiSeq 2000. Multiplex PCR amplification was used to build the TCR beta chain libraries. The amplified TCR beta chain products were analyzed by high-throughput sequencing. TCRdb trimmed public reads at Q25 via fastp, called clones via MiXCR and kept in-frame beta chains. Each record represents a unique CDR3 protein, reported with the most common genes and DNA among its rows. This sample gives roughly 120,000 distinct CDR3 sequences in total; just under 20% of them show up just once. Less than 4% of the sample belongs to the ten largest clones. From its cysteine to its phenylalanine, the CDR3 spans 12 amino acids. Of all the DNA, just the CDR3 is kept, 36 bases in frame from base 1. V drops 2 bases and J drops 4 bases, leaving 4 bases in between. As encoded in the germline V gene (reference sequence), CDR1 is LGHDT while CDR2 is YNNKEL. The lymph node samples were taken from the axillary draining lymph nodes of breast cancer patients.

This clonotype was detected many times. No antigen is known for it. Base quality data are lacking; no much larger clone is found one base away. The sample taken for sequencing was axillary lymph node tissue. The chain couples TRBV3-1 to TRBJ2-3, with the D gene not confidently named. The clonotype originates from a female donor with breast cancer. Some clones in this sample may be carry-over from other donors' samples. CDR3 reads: CASSQRPDTQYF. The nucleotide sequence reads TGTGCCAGCAGCCAACGGCCAGATACGCAGTATTTT.